This paragraph covers one TCR beta chain sequence. The CDR3 is made up of 13 amino acids. Losses at the gene ends were 2 bases for V and 9 bases for J; bases not matched to a gene: 8. Germline CDR1 SGDLS, CDR2 YYNGEE. The data were produced by immunoSEQ multiplex PCR, yet TCRdb's version contains in-frame clones alone and is incomplete. This sample carries roughly 230,000 clones, around 90% of them seen once, and the ten largest clones take 2% to 2.5%. These data belong to a study of blood T cell repertoires in COVID-19. The sample taken for sequencing was peripheral blood. V usage is TRBV9 and J usage is TRBJ2-7; 7 nucleotides align to TRBD2. This sequence originates from a woman aged 55-75 years with COVID-19, enrolled during active disease. CDR3 region: CASSVVSGGVQYF. The CDR3 nucleotides are TGTGCCAGCAGCGTGGTTTCGGGGGGAGTGCAGTACTTC.